Sequencing of this TCR beta chain was carried out in a study of blood T cell repertoires in COVID-19. In the source study's methods: Estimates of nucleated cell counts were drawn from the amplification of reference gene primers. Data came from immunoSEQ multiplex PCR; TCRdb stores just in-frame clones and leaves some out. For V, J and clone size, that table is used; D and trimming come from the DNA. The sample records fewer than 450,000 clones, more than 75% being singletons. V lost 7 bases, J lost 6 bases, and 15 bases lay in between. The CDR3 spans 13 residues. The TCR originated in a woman aged 18 to 35 who had recovered from COVID-19. The sequenced material came from peripheral blood. The chain employs TRBV12-3 or TRBV12-4 and TRBJ1-2; no definite D call. In nucleotides, the CDR3 is TGTGCCAGCACTGGGAGTTCCTCGGATGGCTACACCTTC. Protein product: CASTGSSSDGYTF.